These T cell receptor beta chains were read from a single sample in a study of blood T cell repertoires in COVID-19. Clones were sequenced by immunoSEQ multiplex PCR, and TCRdb holds only the in-frame ones, with some missing. The sample lists tens of thousands of clones, around 87% occurring once. Sequencing was carried out using peripheral blood. The receptors originated from a human donor with acute or convalescent COVID-19. The donor label of this sample is uncertain. Both conserved end residues are part of each CDR3. D genes are given only for firm matches. A row's size may be missing; if present it is once, few, many or a size class.

V	D	size	J	CDR3	DNA
TRBV11-2	-	-	TRBJ2-3	CASSFAGTTDTQYF	TGTGCCAGCAGCTTTGCGGGGACCACAGATACGCAGTATTTT
TRBV7-9	TRBD2	-	TRBJ2-7	CASRPSGLAYEQYF	TGTGCCAGCCGCCCTAGCGGGTTGGCCTACGAGCAGTACTTC
TRBV5-1	-	-	TRBJ2-5	CASSLNSGYQETQYF	TGCGCCAGCAGCTTGAACAGCGGTTACCAAGAGACCCAGTACTTC
TRBV30	-	-	TRBJ2-2	CAWSVRISLGQANTGELFF	TGTGCCTGGAGTGTACGAATAAGTCTTGGGCAGGCGAACACCGGGGAGCTGTTTTTT
TRBV5-1	TRBD2	-	TRBJ2-2	CASSRTSGGLNTGELFF	TGCGCCAGCAGTCGGACTAGCGGGGGATTGAACACCGGGGAGCTGTTTTTT
TRBV5-8	-	-	TRBJ2-1	CASSLQFVEQFF	TGTGCCAGCAGCTTGCAGTTCGTTGAGCAGTTCTTC
TRBV19	TRBD1	-	TRBJ1-2	CASSKTGGYSHTF	TGTGCCAGTAGTAAAACAGGGGGCTATAGCCACACCTTC
TRBV10-3	-	-	TRBJ1-4	CAISESSWEKLFF	TGTGCCATCAGTGAGTCGAGTTGGGAAAAACTGTTTTTT
TRBV11-2	-	-	TRBJ2-2	CASSEGANTGELFF	TGTGCCAGCAGCGAGGGCGCGAACACCGGGGAGCTGTTTTTT
TRBV5-1	-	-	TRBJ2-3	CASSSWGEGTDTQYF	TGCGCCAGCAGCTCATGGGGGGAGGGCACAGATACGCAGTATTTT
TRBV2	-	-	TRBJ2-2	CASSEEETNTGELFF	TGTGCCAGCAGTGAGGAGGAGACGAACACCGGGGAGCTGTTTTTT
TRBV6-6	TRBD2	once	TRBJ2-3	CASSYSGGSTDTQYF	TGTGCCAGCAGTTACTCGGGGGGGTCTACAGATACGCAGTATTTT
TRBV4-1	TRBD1	once	TRBJ2-4	CASSQDGTGAKNIQYF	TGCGCCAGCAGCCAAGACGGGACAGGGGCCAAAAACATTCAGTACTTC
TRBV18	TRBD2	-	TRBJ2-7	CASSPPTSGSRYEQYF	TGTGCCAGCTCACCACCGACTAGCGGGAGTCGGTACGAGCAGTACTTC
TRBV28	-	once	TRBJ1-1	CASSFHSLTEAFF	TGTGCCAGCAGTTTTCACAGCCTCACTGAAGCTTTCTTT
TRBV6-1	-	-	TRBJ2-2	CASSEVQRGTGELFF	TGTGCCAGCAGTGAAGTACAGAGAGGGACCGGGGAGCTGTTTTTT
TRBV7-9	TRBD1	-	TRBJ1-2	CASSLFPPDRADGYTF	TGTGCCAGCAGCTTATTCCCCCCGGACAGGGCGGATGGCTACACCTTC
TRBV14	TRBD2	-	TRBJ2-1	CASSTSTSMPQFF	TGTGCCAGCAGCACCTCGACTAGCATGCCGCAGTTCTTC
TRBV2	-	-	TRBJ2-3	CASNQRQTTDTQYF	TGTGCCAGCAATCAGAGGCAGACCACAGATACGCAGTATTTT
TRBV5-8	TRBD1	-	TRBJ2-5	CASRATGVETQYF	TGTGCCAGCAGGGCCACAGGGGTAGAGACCCAGTACTTC
TRBV18	TRBD1	few	TRBJ1-2	CASSPTGDHYGYTF	TGTGCCAGCTCACCAACAGGGGATCACTATGGCTACACCTTC
TRBV6-5	-	-	TRBJ2-5	CASSREFQETQYF	TGTGCCAGCAGTCGCGAGTTTCAAGAGACCCAGTACTTC
TRBV2	TRBD2	-	TRBJ2-1	CASSEKSGGLYNEQFF	TGTGCCAGCAGCGAAAAAAGCGGGGGATTATACAATGAGCAGTTCTTC
TRBV2	TRBD2	few	TRBJ2-3	CASRGGLAGDTQYF	TGTGCCAGCAGGGGGGGACTAGCGGGTGATACGCAGTATTTT
TRBV2	-	-	TRBJ1-2	CASSALRRETTGYTF	TGTGCCAGCAGTGCCCTCCGACGGGAAACGACCGGCTACACCTTC
TRBV4-2	-	-	TRBJ2-7	CASSQGTDIVYEQYF	TGTGCCAGCAGCCAAGGTACGGACATAGTATACGAGCAGTACTTC
TRBV5-1	-	-	TRBJ2-1	CASSLGQGLYNEQFF	TGCGCCAGCAGCTTGGGGCAGGGCCTTTACAATGAGCAGTTCTTC
TRBV14	-	-	TRBJ2-7	CASSQPGTGTKEQYF	TGTGCCAGCAGCCAGCCCGGAACCGGGACAAAGGAGCAGTACTTC
TRBV10-3	TRBD1	-	TRBJ2-1	CAISESDRVSYNEQFF	TGTGCCATCAGTGAGTCGGACAGGGTCTCCTACAATGAGCAGTTCTTC
TRBV5-1	TRBD1	-	TRBJ2-1	CASSQGTGAAYYNEQFF	TGCGCCAGCAGCCAAGGAACAGGGGCGGCATACTACAATGAGCAGTTCTTC
TRBV6-5	-	-	TRBJ1-3	CASSYSPTGGNTIYF	TGTGCCAGCAGTTACTCCCCTACAGGGGGAAACACCATATATTTT
TRBV18	-	-	TRBJ1-1	CASSPQENTEAFF	TGTGCCAGCTCACCCCAGGAGAACACTGAAGCTTTCTTT
TRBV5-6	-	-	TRBJ2-2	CASSFPAGAVTGELFF	TGTGCCAGCAGCTTCCCGGCAGGGGCGGTCACCGGGGAGCTGTTTTTT
TRBV7-8	TRBD2	few	TRBJ2-7	CASSLVGGRAYEQYF	TGTGCCAGCAGCTTAGTGGGCGGGAGGGCCTACGAGCAGTACTTC
TRBV5-1	-	-	TRBJ1-1	CASSLYSIPNTEAFF	TGCGCCAGCAGCTTGTATAGCATCCCGAACACTGAAGCTTTCTTT
TRBV6-5	-	-	TRBJ2-1	CASSYSRGREQFF	TGTGCCAGCAGTTACTCGCGGGGTAGAGAGCAGTTCTTC